The clone carrying this T cell receptor beta chain was seen ten or more times. Its antigen is unidentified. The source of the sample is a study of identical twins. General study findings and limits: Insertion counts were lower in abundant cord blood beta clonotypes, a trend that memory repertoires did not show. Alpha sequences out of frame and shared by twins had excess low generation probability. Weaker excess twin sharing was observed in beta out-of-frame sequences.

J lost 3 bases, V lost 4 bases, and 7 bases had no gene match. This CDR3 has 17 amino acids. Germline CDR1 is LGHNA and CDR2 is YNFKEQ. TCRdb ran MiXCR on the 5' RACE reads and lists one entry per CDR3 protein. This sample yields about 240,000 distinct CDR3 sequences, of which about 10% are seen a single time; 9% to 10% belongs to the top ten. The source is a man over 45 in good health. Sequencing was performed on memory T cells sorted from blood. V usage is TRBV4-2 and J usage is TRBJ2-3; TRBD2 matches at 13 bases. The CDR3 sequence: CASSLLAGGGWTDTQYF. The CDR3 region has the DNA TGTGCCAGCAGCCTACTAGCGGGGGGGGGTTGGACAGATACGCAGTATTTT.